This passage covers 3 T cell receptor beta chains from one sample sequenced in a study of blood T cell repertoires in COVID-19. TCRdb's table, derived via immunoSEQ multiplex PCR, lists solely in-frame clones and lacks some. The sample holds some 100,000 clones, 80% to 95% seen once. Sequenced sample: peripheral blood. Source of these receptors: a man aged 50-59 years with active COVID-19.

The rearrangement links TRBV28 to TRBJ1-2; D uncertain. The length of the CDR3 is 12 residues. Trimming pared 5 bases from V and 8 bases from J, leaving 12 bases between. In germline, CDR1 is MDHEN, CDR2 SYDVKM. The CDR3 coding sequence is TGTGCCAGCAGTCTGAACCCCCGGGGCTACACCTTC. Translated: CASSLNPRGYTF.

The gene calls are TRBV19 and TRBJ1-2, with 9 bases identical to TRBD1. J gave up 2 bases and V 3 bases, and 1 base lay outside the gene matches. CDR3 length: 14 amino acids. CDR1 LNHDA and CDR2 SQIVND come from the germline V gene (reference sequence). Here the CDR3 DNA reads TGTGCCAGTAGTATCGGGACAGGGAACTATGGCTACACCTTC. Translating it yields CASSIGTGNYGYTF.

The chain couples TRBV29-1 to TRBJ2-3; 8 positions agree with TRBD2. This CDR3 is built from 14 residues. Germline loops: CDR1 SQVTM, CDR2 ANQGSEA. CDR3 amino acids: CAPGGVGGTDTQYF. The CDR3 DNA is TGCGCACCCGGGGGGGTGGGAGGCACAGATACGCAGTATTTT.